The clone carrying this T cell receptor beta chain was recorded a few times. Its antigen is unknown. This sample stems from a study of vaccination and CD4 T cells after COVID-19. With the Oncomine TCR Beta short-read assay, DNA from cultured CD4+ T cells was sequenced. The genomic DNA was obtained from cultured CD4+ T cells by extraction with the QIAamp micro DNA kit. TCRdb reanalysed the PCR reads using MiXCR and keeps one entry per CDR3 protein. This table has about 9,500 distinct CDR3 sequences, about a third appearing once. Treatment reported: roughly ten-day PBMC culture with coronavirus spike peptide pools or control peptides (ViraFEST assay). Those CD4+ T cells from the unexposed donor predate the COVID-19 pandemic (2011-2018). This CDR3 comprises 16 residues. Trimming shortened V by 4 bases and J by 9 bases, and 24 bases separated the two germline ends. Germline lookup yields CDR1 MNHEY and CDR2 SVGAGI.

The sequence was collected from a human donor in good health. V and J are TRBV6-5 and TRBJ2-5; no clear D. The sequencing sample was made of CD4+ T cells from blood, cultured in vitro. The CDR3 protein is CASSSSLRTRAFPQYF. CDR3 DNA sequence: TGTGCCAGCAGTTCATCCCTTAGAACCCGTGCCTTCCCCCAGTACTTC.